This entry features one T cell receptor (beta chain) sequence. The target antigen is unknown. The sample originates from a study of T cell repertoires in cytomegalovirus infection. Overall study findings and caveats: Pooled public TCR beta family frequency picked out CMV carriers with the relevant HLA. HLA-C-restricted CMV-specific TCR beta clonotypes were dominant in the ex vivo response.

V lost 5 bases to trimming and J lost 2 bases; unmatched junction nucleotides: 8. The germline CDR1 and CDR2 sequences are MNHEY and SMNVEV (reference sequence). The CDR3 is made up of 17 amino acids. TCRdb recomputed calls from the reads with MiXCR, one row per CDR3 protein. The profile shows some 700,000 distinct CDR3 sequences, 35% of them singletons. Source material: PBMCs. This chain links TRBV27 with TRBJ2-1; TRBD2 matches at 11 bases. The receptor was isolated from a human donor in good health (CMV status not recorded). Some clones in this sample may be carry-over from other donors' samples. CDR3 region: CASSLWTSGRAYNEQFF. The CDR3 region has the DNA TGTGCCAGCAGTCTATGGACTAGCGGGCGTGCCTACAATGAGCAGTTCTTC.